These T cell receptor beta chains were read from a single sample in a study of metastatic and nonmetastatic thyroid tumors. TCRdb re-clonotyped the PCR reads via MiXCR. The sample lists over 45,000 clones, around 21% seen once, with around 3.8% in the top ten. The sequenced material came from blood. The origin of the receptors is a male donor with papillary thyroid cancer or a benign thyroid nodule (not recorded which). Some clones in this sample may be carry-over from other donors' samples. Both conserved end residues are part of each CDR3. A D gene is named only where the DNA matches it firmly. Clone size is stated in some rows and not others, as once, few, many or a class when expanded.

v_call: TRBV6-1; j_call: TRBJ2-7; d_call: TRBD1; clone_size: many; cdr3_nt: TGTGCCAGCAGTGCCGCACAGGGGGCTTTTTACGAGCAGTACTTC; cdr3_aa: CASSAAQGAFYEQYF
v_call: TRBV20-1; j_call: TRBJ2-1; d_call: TRBD2; clone_size: once; cdr3_nt: TGCAGTGCTCCTAGAGGGGGACTAGCGACGGGGAATGAGCAGTTCTTC; cdr3_aa: CSAPRGGLATGNEQFF
v_call: TRBV20-1; j_call: TRBJ2-5; d_call: TRBD2; clone_size: many; cdr3_nt: TGCAGTGCTTTCAGCGGGAGAGAGACCCAGTACTTC; cdr3_aa: CSAFSGRETQYF
v_call: TRBV14; j_call: TRBJ1-2; d_call: TRBD1; clone_size: .; cdr3_nt: TGTGCCAGCAGCCAAGACGCAGGGGGGATCTATGGCTACACCTTC; cdr3_aa: CASSQDAGGIYGYTF
v_call: TRBV25-1; j_call: TRBJ2-1; d_call: .; clone_size: many; cdr3_nt: TGTGCCAGCAGTGACCGGGACATACTATACAATGAGCAGTTCTTC; cdr3_aa: CASSDRDILYNEQFF
v_call: TRBV28; j_call: TRBJ1-3; d_call: .; clone_size: many; cdr3_nt: TGTGCCCACCGCACGGTCTCTGGAAACACCATATATTTT; cdr3_aa: CAHRTVSGNTIYF
v_call: TRBV20-1; j_call: TRBJ2-6; d_call: .; clone_size: .; cdr3_nt: TGCAGTGCTAGGGGCCGTAGGGTCGACTCTGGGGCCAACGTCCTGACTTTC; cdr3_aa: CSARGRRVDSGANVLTF
v_call: TRBV19; j_call: TRBJ2-1; d_call: .; clone_size: medium-sized; cdr3_nt: TGTGCCAGTAGTCATCAGGAGACATCCTACAATGAGCAGTTCTTC; cdr3_aa: CASSHQETSYNEQFF
v_call: TRBV28; j_call: TRBJ2-7; d_call: .; clone_size: many; cdr3_nt: TGTGCCAGCTCTTCGAGACGCCTAACTTACGAGCAGTACTTC; cdr3_aa: CASSSRRLTYEQYF
v_call: TRBV7-9; j_call: TRBJ2-1; d_call: TRBD2; clone_size: many; cdr3_nt: TGTGCCAGCACCCCCATTTGGGAGCGGGGTTTGAACAATGAGCAGTTCTTC; cdr3_aa: CASTPIWERGLNNEQFF
v_call: TRBV9; j_call: TRBJ2-1; d_call: TRBD1; clone_size: .; cdr3_nt: TGTGCCAGCAGCAAGATGGGGACAGGGGCCAATGAGCAGTTCTTC; cdr3_aa: CASSKMGTGANEQFF
v_call: TRBV19; j_call: TRBJ2-1; d_call: .; clone_size: many; cdr3_nt: TGTGCCAGTAGTAGCCAAGGGGTAGGGGAGCAGTTCTTC; cdr3_aa: CASSSQGVGEQFF
v_call: TRBV28; j_call: TRBJ2-2; d_call: TRBD2; clone_size: many; cdr3_nt: TGTGCCGGTACCGGGACTATGAACACCGGGGAGCTGTTTTTT; cdr3_aa: CAGTGTMNTGELFF
v_call: TRBV10-3; j_call: TRBJ1-1; d_call: .; clone_size: .; cdr3_nt: TGTGCCATCAGCAGGACAGAGAACACTGAAGCTTTCTTT; cdr3_aa: CAISRTENTEAFF
v_call: TRBV5-6; j_call: TRBJ1-6; d_call: TRBD1; clone_size: many; cdr3_nt: TGTGCCAGCAGCCGACGGACAGGGGATAATAATTCACCCCTCCACTTT; cdr3_aa: CASSRRTGDNNSPLHF
v_call: TRBV7-9; j_call: TRBJ2-7; d_call: .; clone_size: .; cdr3_nt: TGTGCCAGCAGCTTAGATATGGTCTACGAGCAGTACTTC; cdr3_aa: CASSLDMVYEQYF
v_call: TRBV6-1; j_call: TRBJ1-4; d_call: .; clone_size: many; cdr3_nt: TGTGCCAGCAGTTCGGCCCCCTCCGGAGGGAATGAAAAACTGTTTTTT; cdr3_aa: CASSSAPSGGNEKLFF
v_call: TRBV20-1; j_call: TRBJ2-1; d_call: TRBD2; clone_size: many; cdr3_nt: TGCAGTGCGGACCGGACTAGCGGGAGGGGCGCTGAGCAGTTCTTC; cdr3_aa: CSADRTSGRGAEQFF
v_call: TRBV11-2; j_call: TRBJ2-3; d_call: .; clone_size: few; cdr3_nt: TGTGCCAGCAGCTTAGAGTGGTCTCCCACAGATACGCAGTATTTT; cdr3_aa: CASSLEWSPTDTQYF
v_call: TRBV12-3/TRBV12-4; j_call: TRBJ2-5; d_call: .; clone_size: few; cdr3_nt: TGTGCCAGCAGTCCCAGACTACGCCAAGAGACCCAGTACTTC; cdr3_aa: CASSPRLRQETQYF
v_call: TRBV2; j_call: TRBJ1-2; d_call: .; clone_size: many; cdr3_nt: TGTGCCAGCAGACGGTCTAGTGGCTACACCTTC; cdr3_aa: CASRRSSGYTF
v_call: TRBV20-1; j_call: TRBJ2-7; d_call: .; clone_size: many; cdr3_nt: TGCAGTGCTAGGCCCCCTTGGGGTGCCGAGCAGTACTTC; cdr3_aa: CSARPPWGAEQYF
v_call: TRBV10-2; j_call: TRBJ2-5; d_call: .; clone_size: many; cdr3_nt: TGCGCCAGCAGTGACTTGGGGCGGGTTGGAGAGACCCAGTACTTC; cdr3_aa: CASSDLGRVGETQYF
v_call: TRBV5-1; j_call: TRBJ1-3; d_call: .; clone_size: medium-sized; cdr3_nt: TGCGCCAGCAGCTTGGCCGGACAACGGGACACCATATATTTT; cdr3_aa: CASSLAGQRDTIYF
v_call: TRBV27; j_call: TRBJ2-3; d_call: .; clone_size: many; cdr3_nt: TGTGCCAGCAGTTTATCGAGGGACTTCCTGCACCTCACAGATACGCAGTATTTT; cdr3_aa: CASSLSRDFLHLTDTQYF
v_call: TRBV10-1; j_call: TRBJ1-1; d_call: .; clone_size: many; cdr3_nt: TGCGCCAGCAGTGAGCAGGGTATAGGGACTGAAGCTTTCTTT; cdr3_aa: CASSEQGIGTEAFF
v_call: TRBV5-1; j_call: TRBJ2-7; d_call: .; clone_size: many; cdr3_nt: TGCGCCAGCAGCTTAGGGGGGGAGCAGTACTTC; cdr3_aa: CASSLGGEQYF
v_call: TRBV6-1; j_call: TRBJ2-7; d_call: .; clone_size: few; cdr3_nt: TGTGCCAGCAGCATTACGGGACGGGGGAACGAGCAGTACTTC; cdr3_aa: CASSITGRGNEQYF
v_call: TRBV29-1; j_call: TRBJ1-2; d_call: TRBD1; clone_size: few; cdr3_nt: TGCAGCGTCTCAGGACAGGGCTATGGCTACACCTTC; cdr3_aa: CSVSGQGYGYTF
v_call: TRBV12-3/TRBV12-4; j_call: TRBJ1-6; d_call: .; clone_size: many; cdr3_nt: TGTGCCAGCAGTTTAGGAGGATCACCCCTCCACTTT; cdr3_aa: CASSLGGSPLHF
v_call: TRBV5-4; j_call: TRBJ2-2; d_call: .; clone_size: .; cdr3_nt: TGTGCCAGCAGCTTGAGTACTTTAAGGGGAGGCCTGAACACCGGGGAGCTGTTTTTT; cdr3_aa: CASSLSTLRGGLNTGELFF
v_call: TRBV20-1; j_call: TRBJ2-1; d_call: TRBD1; clone_size: few; cdr3_nt: TGCAGTGCTAGGGACAGGGTCCACTACAATGAGCAGTTCTTC; cdr3_aa: CSARDRVHYNEQFF
v_call: TRBV6-1; j_call: TRBJ2-4; d_call: .; clone_size: many; cdr3_nt: TGTGCCAGCAGTGCAGGGGAGGTTGACATTCAGTACTTC; cdr3_aa: CASSAGEVDIQYF
v_call: TRBV5-6; j_call: TRBJ1-4; d_call: .; clone_size: .; cdr3_nt: TGTGCCAGCAGCTTGCGGCCTCCCGGTGATGAAAAACTGTTTTTT; cdr3_aa: CASSLRPPGDEKLFF
v_call: TRBV24-1; j_call: TRBJ1-4; d_call: .; clone_size: many; cdr3_nt: TGTGCCACCAGTGACCCCGGTAATTCTAATGAAAAACTGTTTTTT; cdr3_aa: CATSDPGNSNEKLFF
v_call: TRBV7-8; j_call: TRBJ2-5; d_call: TRBD1; clone_size: many; cdr3_nt: TGTGCCAGCAGCTCCTCAGGGGGCGTGGGAGAGACCCAGTACTTC; cdr3_aa: CASSSSGGVGETQYF
v_call: TRBV4-1; j_call: TRBJ2-7; d_call: .; clone_size: medium-sized; cdr3_nt: TGCGCCAGCAGCCCCCCGGGGTACCTGACCGAGCAGTACTTC; cdr3_aa: CASSPPGYLTEQYF
v_call: TRBV19; j_call: TRBJ2-5; d_call: TRBD1; clone_size: many; cdr3_nt: TGTGCCAGTAGTACCGGGACAGGGCCGTTGGAGACCCAGTACTTC; cdr3_aa: CASSTGTGPLETQYF
v_call: TRBV20-1; j_call: TRBJ2-3; d_call: .; clone_size: .; cdr3_nt: TGCAGTGCTAGAGATCTTCCCGGGGGCACGCAGTATTTT; cdr3_aa: CSARDLPGGTQYF
v_call: TRBV11-3; j_call: TRBJ2-3; d_call: TRBD2; clone_size: .; cdr3_nt: TGTGCCAGCAGCCGTCTCGGCGGGGGGCTAGATACGCAGTATTTT; cdr3_aa: CASSRLGGGLDTQYF
v_call: TRBV2; j_call: TRBJ1-4; d_call: TRBD1; clone_size: many; cdr3_nt: TGTGCCAGCAGTGCATGGACAGGGAATGAAAAACTGTTTTTT; cdr3_aa: CASSAWTGNEKLFF
v_call: TRBV6-1; j_call: TRBJ1-1; d_call: .; clone_size: many; cdr3_nt: TGTGCCAGCAGTAAGGACAGAGTGAACACTGAAGCTTTCTTT; cdr3_aa: CASSKDRVNTEAFF
v_call: TRBV6-1; j_call: TRBJ1-6; d_call: TRBD1; clone_size: medium-sized; cdr3_nt: TGTGCCAGCAGTGAAGGGGACAGGGGTAGTTCACCCCTCCACTTT; cdr3_aa: CASSEGDRGSSPLHF
v_call: TRBV19; j_call: TRBJ1-2; d_call: .; clone_size: many; cdr3_nt: TGTGCCAGTAGTATAAGGGGCACCAACTATGGCTACACCTTC; cdr3_aa: CASSIRGTNYGYTF
v_call: TRBV16; j_call: TRBJ2-2; d_call: .; clone_size: many; cdr3_nt: TGTGCCAGCAGCCAGCCCGGGGAGCTGTTTTTT; cdr3_aa: CASSQPGELFF